The subject of this entry is one T cell receptor beta chain. Its antigen is still unknown. This entry belongs to a study of graft-versus-host responses after intestinal transplantation. Study overall: Tacrolimus plus steroids were given to all recipients for roughly three years, preceded by anti-thymocyte globulin induction. Study-wide results and limits: Some GvH clones were seen earlier in gut or blood, suggesting intestinal origin. Allograft graft-versus-host to host-versus-graft clonal ratios ran high in patients with graft-donor T cell macrochimerism.

Clones were read by immunoSEQ multiplex PCR, and TCRdb kept only the in-frame ones, dropping some. The sample consists of approximately 54,000 clones, less than 85% of them appearing once. This clonotype was sampled from a human donor who was the organ donor for an intestinal transplant. The specimen was unstimulated CD4+ T cells sorted from spleen or lymph node cells, collected before transplant.

The CDR3 bases are TGTGCCAGCAGTGTTTGGGAGGGCAGATCGCCCCTCCACTTT. It codes for CASSVWEGRSPLHF. The chain couples TRBV2 to TRBJ1-6, with unresolved D. Trimming took 4 bases from V and 13 from J, leaving 17 bases between them. The CDR3 contains 14 residues. Looked up from germline, CDR1 is SNHLY and CDR2 is FYNNEI.